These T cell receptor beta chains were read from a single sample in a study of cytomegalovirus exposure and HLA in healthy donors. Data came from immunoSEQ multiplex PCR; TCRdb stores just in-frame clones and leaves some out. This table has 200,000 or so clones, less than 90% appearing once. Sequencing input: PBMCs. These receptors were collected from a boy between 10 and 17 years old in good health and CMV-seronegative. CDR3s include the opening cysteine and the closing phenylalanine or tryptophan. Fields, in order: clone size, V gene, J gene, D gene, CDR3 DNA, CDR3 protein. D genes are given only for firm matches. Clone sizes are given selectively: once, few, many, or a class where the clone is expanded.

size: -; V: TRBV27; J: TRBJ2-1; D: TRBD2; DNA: TGTGCCAGCAGTAGCGGGAGTGTCCGGAATGAGCAGTTCTTC; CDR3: CASSSGSVRNEQFF
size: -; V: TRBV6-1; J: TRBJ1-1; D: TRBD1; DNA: TGTGCCAGCAGTAAGCCAGGGGGCCCTGAAGCTTTCTTT; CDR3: CASSKPGGPEAFF
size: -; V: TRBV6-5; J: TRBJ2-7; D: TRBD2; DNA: TGTGCCAGCAGCTCGGGAGGTAGCTCCTACGAGCAGTACTTC; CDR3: CASSSGGSSYEQYF
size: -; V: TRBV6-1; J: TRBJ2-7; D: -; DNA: TGTGCCAGCAGTTCATCCGGGAACTCCTACGAGCAGTACTTC; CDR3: CASSSSGNSYEQYF
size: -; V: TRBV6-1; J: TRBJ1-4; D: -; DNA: TGTGCCAGCTACGGGTCCGGAAGGCTGTTTTTT; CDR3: CASYGSGRLFF
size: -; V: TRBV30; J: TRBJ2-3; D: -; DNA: TGTGCCTGGGGCAGGGTAGATACGCAGTATTTT; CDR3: CAWGRVDTQYF
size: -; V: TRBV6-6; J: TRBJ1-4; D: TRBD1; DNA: TGTGCCAGCAGTTACCTGGACAGGGGATTCGAAAAACTGTTTTTT; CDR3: CASSYLDRGFEKLFF
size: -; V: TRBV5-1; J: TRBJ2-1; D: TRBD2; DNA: TGCGCCAGCAGCTTGGTTTTGGCGGGGATCGTCACTAGCGGGAGGAATGAGCAGTTCTTC; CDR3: CASSLVLAGIVTSGRNEQFF
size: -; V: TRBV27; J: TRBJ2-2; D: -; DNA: TGTGCCAGCAGTTATTGGAGCAGGGTACGCACCGGGGAGCTGTTTTTT; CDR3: CASSYWSRVRTGELFF
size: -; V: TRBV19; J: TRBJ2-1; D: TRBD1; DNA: TGTGCCAGTCGACAGGGTTCGTACAATGAGCAGTTCTTC; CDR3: CASRQGSYNEQFF
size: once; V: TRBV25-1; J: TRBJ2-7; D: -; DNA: TGTGCCAGCGGCCCAGCGGAGTACTACGAGCAGTACTTC; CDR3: CASGPAEYYEQYF
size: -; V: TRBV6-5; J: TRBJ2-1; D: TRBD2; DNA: TGTGCCAGCTCGGGGACTAGCCACAATGAGCAGTTCTTC; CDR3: CASSGTSHNEQFF
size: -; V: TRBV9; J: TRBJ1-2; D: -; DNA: TGTGCCAGCAGCCCCCAACATGAGACTCGCTATGGCTACACCTTC; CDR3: CASSPQHETRYGYTF